This T cell receptor (beta chain) stems from a study of cytomegalovirus exposure and HLA in healthy donors. V lost 6 bases and J lost 5; bases outside the gene matches: 7. There are 15 residues in the CDR3. Germline values: CDR1 MNHNY, CDR2 SVGAGI (reference sequence). Libraries were prepared by immunoSEQ multiplex PCR; TCRdb keeps only in-frame clonotypes and omits some of them. The data contain more than 55,000 clones, 80% to 90% of them singletons. The TCR originated in a young woman in good health and CMV-seronegative. The sequenced material came from PBMCs. This rearrangement joins TRBV6-6 to TRBJ2-5; 12 nucleotides match TRBD2. CDR3 protein: CASSMTSGRGETQYF. The CDR3 DNA sequence: TGTGCCAGCAGCATGACTAGCGGGAGAGGGGAGACCCAGTACTTC.